Listed here are 17 T cell receptor beta chains from one sample, sequenced in a study of cytomegalovirus exposure and HLA in healthy donors. The table came from immunoSEQ multiplex PCR; TCRdb's copy has only in-frame clones and leaves some out. Among about 340,000 clones listed, roughly 88% were seen once. The specimen was PBMCs. The receptor source for this set is a woman aged 18-29 years in good health and CMV-seronegative.

This chain uses TRBV15 with TRBJ1-4, with D possibly TRBD1 on 6 matching bases. Between the trimmed V and J ends, which lost 9 bases and 7 bases, there was a span of 15 bases. Germline loops: CDR1 LNHNV, CDR2 YYDKDF (reference sequence). The CDR3 is made up of 13 amino acids. In DNA form, the CDR3 reads TGTGCCACTAATCAGGGGTGGGGTGAAAAACTGTTTTTT. Translating it yields CATNQGWGEKLFF. The full variable domain, completed using reference TRBV15 and TRBJ1-4, is DAMVIQNPRYQVTQFGKPVTLSCSQTLNHNVMYWYQQKSSQAPKLLFHYYDKDFNNEADTPDNFQSRRPNTSFCFLDIRSPGLGDTAMYLCATNQGWGEKLFFGSGTQLSVL.

The chain carries TRBV4-1 and TRBJ2-7, with D unclear. Trimming took 4 bases from V and 0 from J, leaving 16 bases between them. Germline CDR1 reads MGHRA; CDR2 reads YSYEKL. This CDR3 is 16 amino acids long. CDR3 in DNA: TGCGCCAGCAGCCCGAACCATTTGGTCAGCTCCTACGAGCAGTACTTC. Its translation: CASSPNHLVSSYEQYF.

The chain links TRBV5-6 to TRBJ1-2, with TRBD1 identical over 7 bases. V was clipped by 4 bases and J by 3 bases; unmatched bases: 9. The CDR3 covers 15 residues. CDR1 is SGHDT, CDR2 YYEEEE, per germline. DNA for the CDR3: TGTGCCAGCAGCCACGCACGGGGACAGCACTATGGCTACACCTTC. Translating gives CASSHARGQHYGYTF.

Written as DNA, the CDR3 is TGTGCCAGCAGCGGGGAGGGGGTGAAGGCAGATACGCAGTATTTT. Residues: CASSGEGVKADTQYF. The genes are TRBV9 and TRBJ2-3; tentatively, D is TRBD2 (7 bases). This CDR3 is built from 15 residues. Germline V gene lookup returns CDR1 SGDLS and CDR2 YYNGEE. Deletions cut 3 bases from V and 4 bases from J, with 15 bases between.

V and J are TRBV5-6 and TRBJ2-2; possibly TRBD1 for D (6 bases). Germline-derived CDR1 and CDR2 are SGHDT and YYEEEE. The V gene lost 0 bases and the J gene lost 4 bases, with 13 bases spanning the gap. The CDR3 contains 16 residues. CDR3 nucleotide sequence: TGTGCCAGCAGCTTGGCCCTCCAGGGGACCACCGGGGAGCTGTTTTTT. It yields the protein CASSLALQGTTGELFF.

The chain couples TRBV7-9 to TRBJ2-3, with no clear D. CDR3 length equals 12 residues. Trimming left V 6 bases short and J 6 bases short, with 10 bases between. Looked up from germline, CDR1 is SEHNR and CDR2 is FQNEAQ (reference sequence). The CDR3 spells CASSASEDTQYF. DNA for the CDR3: TGTGCCAGCAGTGCATCCGAGGATACGCAGTATTTT.

This sequence joins TRBV15 and TRBJ2-7, with 10 bases aligning to TRBD2. J was trimmed by 3 bases and V by 5 bases; bases with no gene match: 10. CDR1 is LNHNV, CDR2 YYDKDF, per germline (reference sequence). The CDR3 runs 16 residues. DNA of the CDR3: TGTGCCACCAGCGGAATAGCGGGAGGTCCAATCTACGAGCAGTACTTC. It specifies CATSGIAGGPIYEQYF.

The chain combines TRBV27 with TRBJ1-1; a possible D gene is TRBD1 (5 bases). Germline V gives CDR1 MNHEY, CDR2 SMNVEV (reference sequence). The CDR3 has 13 residues. Trimming cost V 6 bases and J 2 bases, with 10 bases left between them. The DNA of the CDR3 is TGTGCCAGCAGCCTCGACAGCAACACTGAAGCTTTCTTT. Its protein product is CASSLDSNTEAFF.

The sample holds one count of this clone. The chain couples TRBV5-5 to TRBJ2-3, with 8 bases fitting TRBD2. From germline, CDR1 is SGHKS and CDR2 YYEKEE (reference sequence). V trimming: 2 bases; J trimming: 3 bases; junction bases outside the gene matches: 8. The CDR3 is 16 amino acids. The CDR3 loop is CASSFLPAGETDTQYF. The DNA for the CDR3 is TGTGCCAGCAGCTTTCTTCCAGCGGGAGAGACAGATACGCAGTATTTT.

This clone was observed once. J is TRBJ2-1 and V is TRBV4-1, with D tentatively TRBD2 (5 bases). CDR3 length: 13 amino acids. The germline V and J ends were trimmed by 4 bases and 8 bases, with 12 bases remaining between them. Germline assignment: CDR1 MGHRA and CDR2 YSYEKL. CDR3 sequence: CASSRPFGDEQFF. Written as DNA, the CDR3 is TGCGCCAGCAGCCGACCCTTCGGGGATGAGCAGTTCTTC.

The chain couples TRBV27 to TRBJ2-6; D unclear. Trimming took 6 bases from V and 4 from J, leaving 10 bases between them. This CDR3 comprises 14 residues. Germline CDR1 and CDR2: MNHEY and SMNVEV (reference sequence). Here the CDR3 DNA reads TGTGCCAGCAGCTCTGTGAGGGGGGCCAACGTCCTGACTTTC. Amino acid sequence: CASSSVRGANVLTF.

The chain has TRBV4-3 and TRBJ2-1, with D perhaps TRBD2 (6 bases). Germline CDR1 reads LGHNA; CDR2 reads YSLEER. This CDR3 region has 15 residues. The V end was cut by 0 bases, the J end by 2 bases, with 8 bases between. The CDR3, as DNA: TGCGCCAGCAGCCAAGACGGCGGGACCTACAATGAGCAGTTCTTC. This sequence encodes CASSQDGGTYNEQFF.

V is TRBV4-1 and J is TRBJ2-5; 9 bases map to TRBD1. Trimming at V came to 3 bases and at J to 5 bases, leaving 13 bases not matched to a gene. Germline lookup yields CDR1 MGHRA and CDR2 YSYEKL. The CDR3 contains 17 residues. CDR3 DNA: TGCGCCAGCAGCCAGCCAATCCAGGGACAGGGAAGGGAGACCCAGTACTTC. It specifies CASSQPIQGQGRETQYF.

The V call is TRBV2, the J call TRBJ1-1, with D tentatively TRBD1 (5 bases). Trimming took off 5 bases at V and 1 base at J, with 14 bases between the two ends. CDR3 length: 15 residues. Germline assignment: CDR1 SNHLY and CDR2 FYNNEI. CDR3 sequence: CASSSQGPGNTEAFF. The CDR3 DNA follows: TGTGCCAGCAGTTCCCAGGGCCCGGGGAACACTGAAGCTTTCTTT.

The rearrangement uses TRBV13 and TRBJ2-7, with 9 bases matching TRBD1. The CDR3 is made up of 15 amino acids. J lost 3 bases, V lost 3 bases, and 6 bases had no gene match. From germline, CDR1 is PRHDT and CDR2 FYEKMQ (reference sequence). The CDR3 coding sequence is TGTGCCAGCAGCTTTACCGGGACAGGGAACTACGAGCAGTACTTC. Protein: CASSFTGTGNYEQYF.

The genes are TRBV6-5 and TRBJ1-2, with 7 bases aligning to TRBD1. Germline CDR1 and CDR2: MNHEY and SVGAGI. The V segment lost 6 bases and the J segment 8 bases; nucleotides outside the gene matches: 9. The length of the CDR3 is 13 residues. The DNA for the CDR3 is TGTGCCAGCAGCCATGACAGGGTGCGGGGCTACACCTTC. Translation gives CASSHDRVRGYTF.

The genes are TRBV9 and TRBJ1-2; D remains ambiguous. There are 15 residues in the CDR3. The ends were cut back, 1 base at V and 0 bases at J, with 10 bases in the middle. Per germline, CDR1 SGDLS and CDR2 YYNGEE. The CDR3 DNA is TGTGCCAGCAGCGTAATAGTAGAATCTAACTATGGCTACACCTTC. This gives the protein CASSVIVESNYGYTF.